This T cell receptor beta chain was obtained from a study of cytomegalovirus exposure and HLA in healthy donors. The V gene's germline CDR1 is SGHTA and CDR2 FQGNSA. This CDR3 spans 14 amino acids. The ends lost 4 bases at V and 8 bases at J; junction bases unmatched: 6. A remark on this clone: As yet, its antigen is unknown. Additional DNA sequences in this sample encode the identical CDR3.

60 Vbeta and 13 Jbeta primers were used in PCR. Some clones are missing from TCRdb's copy, which holds only in-frame ones; the method was immunoSEQ multiplex PCR. The repertoire holds fewer than 120,000 clones, with over 65% as singletons. Study-wide results and caveats: Most TCR beta V segments were productive about 90% or about 30% of the time in an earlier analysis. Presence/absence analyses rested on an assumption that sequencing depth was roughly uniform across donors. The study carried out a later analysis of TCR beta sequences. It associated 15,000 to 20,000 of them with specific HLA alleles at a false discovery rate of 0.05.

This chain connects TRBV7-2 to TRBJ1-2, with 11 bases that match TRBD1. Specimen: PBMCs. The source of this sequence is a man aged 25-45 years in good health and CMV-seropositive. The CDR3 DNA is TGTGCCAGCAGCTCCGGACAGGGGGCAGGGGGCTACACCTTC. Protein product: CASSSGQGAGGYTF. Supplemented by reference TRBV7-2 and TRBJ1-2, the full variable domain reads GAGVSQSPSNKVTEKGKDVELRCDPISGHTALYWYRQSLGQGLEFLIYFQGNSAPDKSGLPSDRFSAERTGGSVSTLTIQRTQQEDSAVYLCASSSGQGAGGYTFGSGTRLTVV.